This T cell receptor beta chain was obtained from a study of T cell responses to AZD1222 COVID-19 vaccine. Study overall: Pooling covered second doses at about 4 or about 12 weeks. The study's findings and limits: Of spike-specific TCRs, nearly half reportedly target regions left unmutated in variants. Clonal diversity may have been underestimated, and the donors were mostly white British, with more females than males. CD4 TCRs linked to vaccination spanned spike, dominating at 160-218 and 743-854.

With V trimmed by 4 bases and J by 13 bases, 5 bases remained unmatched. The CDR3 extends over 12 amino acids. On this clone: What it binds is not known.

The repertoire was sequenced with immunoSEQ multiplex PCR; TCRdb's copy has only in-frame clones and lacks some. The data show about 55,000 clones, roughly 87% seen once. This chain links TRBV12-3 or TRBV12-4 with TRBJ1-5, with 9 bases matching TRBD1. The sample consisted of peripheral blood, taken on day 0 of AZD1222 vaccination. This TCR derives from an adult in good health. CDR3 DNA sequence: TGTGCCAGCAGTTACCGGGACAGGGTACAGCATTTT. Residues: CASSYRDRVQHF.